This passage covers 8 T cell receptor beta chains from one sample sequenced in a study of shared clonotypes between healthy human individuals. Assay: immunoSEQ multiplex PCR; the TCRdb copy retains only in-frame clones and omits some. The sample shows around 690,000 clones, about 92% of them seen only once. Sequenced: memory CD8+ T cells from PBMCs. Specified subset: CD45RO+ cells pooled with CCR7-negative TemRA cells. The receptors shown here come from a man between 18 and 35 years old in good health. Some clones in this sample may be carry-over from other donors' samples.

V is TRBV28 and J is TRBJ2-5; D gene uncertain. The CDR3 is 11 residues long. Germline CDR1 and CDR2: MDHEN and SYDVKM. V gave up 6 bases and J gave up 8 bases, with 10 bases separating them. CDR3 protein: CASSLTDTQYF. The CDR3 nucleotides read TGTGCCAGCAGCTTGACCGACACCCAGTACTTC.

The rearrangement links TRBV9 to TRBJ2-3, with D uncertain. CDR3 length equals 11 residues. V lost 4 bases to trimming and J lost 4 bases, with 4 bases between them. CDR1 is SGDLS and CDR2 is YYNGEE in the germline V gene. The CDR3 spells CASSRSDTQYF. The DNA of the CDR3 is TGTGCCAGCAGCCGCTCAGATACGCAGTATTTT.

V usage is TRBV4-1 and J usage is TRBJ2-5; TRBD2 is a possible D gene (6 bases). The CDR3 has 15 amino acids. V dropped 0 bases and J dropped 6 bases, with 14 bases sitting between them. Germline loops: CDR1 MGHRA, CDR2 YSYEKL. The CDR3 loop reads CASSQDSGDGQTQYF. The DNA of the CDR3 is TGCGCCAGCAGCCAAGATTCGGGGGACGGACAGACCCAGTACTTC.

The chain uses TRBV10-2 and TRBJ2-7; unclear D gene. V was shortened by 7 bases and J by 2 bases, with 9 bases between the two germline ends. Germline-derived CDR1 and CDR2 are WSHSY and SAAADI. The CDR3 is 12 amino acids. The CDR3 bases are TGCGCCAGCATGATGGGAACCTACGAGCAGTACTTC. Encoded protein: CASMMGTYEQYF.

The chain uses TRBV7-6 and TRBJ2-7; no clear D. In germline, CDR1 is SGHVS, CDR2 FNYEAQ. Trimming took off 5 bases at V and 1 base at J, with 15 bases between the two ends. The CDR3 has 15 residues. DNA of the CDR3: TGTGCCAGCAGCGGCAGACTTGAGCTTTCCTACGAGCAGTACTTC. As protein: CASSGRLELSYEQYF. Based on the CDR3 plus reference TRBV7-6 and TRBJ2-7, the full variable domain is GAGVSQSPRYKVTKRGQDVALRCDPISGHVSLYWYRQALGQGPEFLTYFNYEAQQDKSGLPNDRFSAERPEGSISTLTIQRTEQRDSAMYRCASSGRLELSYEQYFGPGTRLTVT.

The rearrangement joins TRBV11-3 to TRBJ2-7; D is perhaps TRBD1 or TRBD2 (5 bases each). From germline, CDR1 is SGHNT and CDR2 YENEEA. Trimming removed 5 bases from V and 2 bases from J, with 22 bases in between. This CDR3 comprises 17 residues. Here the CDR3 DNA reads TGTGCCAGCAGCCCAAACCCTGGGACCCGAAAGACCTACGAGCAGTACTTC. It yields the protein CASSPNPGTRKTYEQYF.

V usage is TRBV29-1 and J usage is TRBJ2-1; a weak D match, TRBD2 (5 bases). The CDR3 is 13 residues long. V dropped 6 bases and J dropped 3 bases, with 12 bases sitting between them. Germline V gene lookup returns CDR1 SQVTM and CDR2 ANQGSEA. CDR3 in amino acids: CSVYTGVYNEQFF. CDR3 DNA: TGCAGCGTATACACCGGGGTCTACAATGAGCAGTTCTTC.

The chain combines TRBV6-5 with TRBJ2-7; 9 nucleotides agree with TRBD1. The CDR3 runs to 14 residues. The V segment lost 5 bases and the J segment 5 bases; nucleotides outside the gene matches: 7. Looked up from germline, CDR1 is MNHEY and CDR2 is SVGAGI. CDR3 in amino acids: CASSRGQGGNEQYF. The CDR3 DNA is TGTGCCAGCAGTCGGGGACAGGGAGGCAACGAGCAGTACTTC.